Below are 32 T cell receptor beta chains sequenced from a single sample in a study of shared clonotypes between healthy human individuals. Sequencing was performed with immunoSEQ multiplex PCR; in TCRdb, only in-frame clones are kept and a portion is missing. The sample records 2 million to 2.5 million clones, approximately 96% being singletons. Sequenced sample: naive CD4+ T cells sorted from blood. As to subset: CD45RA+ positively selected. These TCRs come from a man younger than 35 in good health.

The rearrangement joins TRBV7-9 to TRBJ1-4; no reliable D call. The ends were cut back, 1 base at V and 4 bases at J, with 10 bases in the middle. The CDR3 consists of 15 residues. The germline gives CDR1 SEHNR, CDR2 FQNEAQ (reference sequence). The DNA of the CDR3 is TGTGCCAGCAGCTTAGGGCAGGCAGTTAATGAAAAACTGTTTTTT. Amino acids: CASSLGQAVNEKLFF.

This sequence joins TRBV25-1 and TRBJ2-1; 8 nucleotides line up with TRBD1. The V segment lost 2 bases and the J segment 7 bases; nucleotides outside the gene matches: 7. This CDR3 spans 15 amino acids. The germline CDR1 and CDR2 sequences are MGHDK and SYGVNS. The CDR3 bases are TGTGCCAGCAGTGAAAGGACAGGGAACAGGAATGAGCAGTTCTTC. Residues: CASSERTGNRNEQFF.

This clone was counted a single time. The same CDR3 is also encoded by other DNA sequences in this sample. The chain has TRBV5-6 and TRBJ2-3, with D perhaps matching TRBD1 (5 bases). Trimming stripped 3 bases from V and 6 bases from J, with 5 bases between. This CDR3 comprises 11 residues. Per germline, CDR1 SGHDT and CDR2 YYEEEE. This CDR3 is CASSSGDTQYF. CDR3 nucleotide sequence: TGTGCCAGCAGCTCAGGGGATACGCAGTATTTT.

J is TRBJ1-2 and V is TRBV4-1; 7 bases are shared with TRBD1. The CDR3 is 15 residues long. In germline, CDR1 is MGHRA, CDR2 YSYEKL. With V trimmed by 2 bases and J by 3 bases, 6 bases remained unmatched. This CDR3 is CASSQTIGGHYGYTF. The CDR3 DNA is TGCGCCAGCAGCCAAACTATAGGGGGCCACTATGGCTACACCTTC.

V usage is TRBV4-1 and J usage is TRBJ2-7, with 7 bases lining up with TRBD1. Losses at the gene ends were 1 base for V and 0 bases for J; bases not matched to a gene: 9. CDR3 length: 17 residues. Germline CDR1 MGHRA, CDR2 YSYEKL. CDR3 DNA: TGCGCCAGCAGCCAAGGAGGAACAGGGGCCGCCTCCTACGAGCAGTACTTC. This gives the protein CASSQGGTGAASYEQYF.

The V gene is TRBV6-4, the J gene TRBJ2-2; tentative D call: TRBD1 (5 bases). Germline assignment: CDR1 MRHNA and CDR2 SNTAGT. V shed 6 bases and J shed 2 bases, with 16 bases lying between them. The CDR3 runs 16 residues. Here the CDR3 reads CASRPQGQGNTGELFF. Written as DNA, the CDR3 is TGTGCCAGCAGGCCCCAGGGCCAGGGAAACACCGGGGAGCTGTTTTTT.

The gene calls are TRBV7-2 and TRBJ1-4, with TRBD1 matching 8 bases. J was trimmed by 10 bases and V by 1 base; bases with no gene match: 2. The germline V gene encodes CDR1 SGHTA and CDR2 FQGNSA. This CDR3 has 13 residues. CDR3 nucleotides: TGTGCCAGCAGCTTAGGTACAGGGGGAAAACTGTTTTTT. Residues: CASSLGTGGKLFF.

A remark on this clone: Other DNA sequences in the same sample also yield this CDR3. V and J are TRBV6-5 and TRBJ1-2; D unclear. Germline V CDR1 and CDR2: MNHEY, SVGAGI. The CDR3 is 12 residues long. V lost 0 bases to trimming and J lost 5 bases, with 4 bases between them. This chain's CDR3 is CASSYSGYGYTF. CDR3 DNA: TGTGCCAGCAGTTACTCGGGTTATGGCTACACCTTC.

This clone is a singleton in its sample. Here the CDR3 reads CASSQGSDTQYF. For the CDR3, the DNA is TGCGCCAGCAGCCAGGGGTCAGATACGCAGTATTTT. The chain joins TRBV5-1 to TRBJ2-3; a weak D match, TRBD1 (6 bases). The V gene lost 4 bases and the J gene lost 4 bases, with 7 bases spanning the gap. CDR1 is SGHRS and CDR2 is YFSETQ in the germline V gene. The CDR3 length is 12 residues.

The CDR3 region has the DNA TGTGCCAGCAGTCAAAAGAGAGGAAAGCACTCACCCCTCCACTTT. Translated: CASSQKRGKHSPLHF. This rearrangement joins TRBV6-6 to TRBJ1-6; D gene uncertain. The germline V and J ends were trimmed by 5 bases and 10 bases, with 18 bases remaining between them. The CDR3 runs 15 residues. Germline assignment: CDR1 MNHNY and CDR2 SVGAGI (reference sequence).

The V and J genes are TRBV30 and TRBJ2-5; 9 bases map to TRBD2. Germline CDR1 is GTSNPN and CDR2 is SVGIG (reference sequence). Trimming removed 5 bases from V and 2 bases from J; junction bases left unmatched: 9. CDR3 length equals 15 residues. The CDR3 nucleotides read TGTGCCTGGGACAAACTAGCGGGCCTACAAGAGACCCAGTACTTC. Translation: CAWDKLAGLQETQYF.

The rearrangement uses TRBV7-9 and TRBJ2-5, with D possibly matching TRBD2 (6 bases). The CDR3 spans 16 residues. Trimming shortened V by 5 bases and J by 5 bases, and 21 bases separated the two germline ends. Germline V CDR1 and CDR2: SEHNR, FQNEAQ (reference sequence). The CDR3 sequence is CASSPTAGKEWETQYF. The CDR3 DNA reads TGTGCCAGCAGCCCCACTGCGGGGAAGGAATGGGAGACCCAGTACTTC.

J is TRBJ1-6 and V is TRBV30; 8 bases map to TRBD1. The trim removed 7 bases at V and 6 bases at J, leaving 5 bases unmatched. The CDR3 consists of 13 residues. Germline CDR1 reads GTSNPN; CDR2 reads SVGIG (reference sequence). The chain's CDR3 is CALTGEINSPLHF. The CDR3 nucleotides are TGTGCCTTGACAGGGGAGATTAATTCACCCCTCCACTTT.

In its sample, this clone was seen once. The CDR3 loop is CSVTSSSYNEQFF. The CDR3 DNA sequence: TGCAGCGTTACTTCGAGCTCCTACAATGAGCAGTTCTTC. This chain joins TRBV29-1 and TRBJ2-1; D not certain. Germline CDR1 reads SQVTM; CDR2 reads ANQGSEA. The CDR3 length is 13 residues. V gave up 5 bases and J gave up 0 bases, with 8 bases separating them.

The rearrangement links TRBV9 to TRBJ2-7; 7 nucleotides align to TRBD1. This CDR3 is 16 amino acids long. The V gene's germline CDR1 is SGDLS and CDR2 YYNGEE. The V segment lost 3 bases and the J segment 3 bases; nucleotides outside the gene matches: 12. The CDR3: CASSASGSGQIYEQYF. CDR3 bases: TGTGCCAGCAGCGCCAGCGGATCGGGACAGATCTACGAGCAGTACTTC.

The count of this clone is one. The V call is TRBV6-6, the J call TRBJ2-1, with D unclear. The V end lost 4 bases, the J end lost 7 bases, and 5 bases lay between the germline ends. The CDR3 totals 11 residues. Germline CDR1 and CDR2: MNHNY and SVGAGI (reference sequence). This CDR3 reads CASSSINEQFF. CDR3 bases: TGTGCCAGCAGTTCTATTAATGAGCAGTTCTTC.

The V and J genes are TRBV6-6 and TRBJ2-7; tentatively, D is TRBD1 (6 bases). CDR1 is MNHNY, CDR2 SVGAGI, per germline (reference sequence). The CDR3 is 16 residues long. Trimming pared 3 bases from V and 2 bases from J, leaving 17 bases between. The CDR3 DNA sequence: TGTGCCAGCAGTTATAGCCAGGGCAGGGGCCCCTACGAGCAGTACTTC. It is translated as CASSYSQGRGPYEQYF.

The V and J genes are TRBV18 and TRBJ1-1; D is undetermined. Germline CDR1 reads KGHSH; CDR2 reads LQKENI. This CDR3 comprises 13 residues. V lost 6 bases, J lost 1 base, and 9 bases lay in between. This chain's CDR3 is CASSSLGNTEAFF. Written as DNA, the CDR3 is TGTGCCAGCTCTTCTCTGGGGAACACTGAAGCTTTCTTT.

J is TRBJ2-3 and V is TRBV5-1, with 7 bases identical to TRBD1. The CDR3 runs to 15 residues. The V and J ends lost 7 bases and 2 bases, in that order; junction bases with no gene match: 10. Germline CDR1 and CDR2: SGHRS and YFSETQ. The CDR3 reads CASSGGQSPTDTQYF. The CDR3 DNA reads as TGCGCCAGCTCAGGGGGACAGAGTCCCACAGATACGCAGTATTTT.

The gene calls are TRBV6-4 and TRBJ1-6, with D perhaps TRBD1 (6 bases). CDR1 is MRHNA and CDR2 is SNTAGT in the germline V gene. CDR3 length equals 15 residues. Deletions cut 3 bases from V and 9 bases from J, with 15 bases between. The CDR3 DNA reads TGTGCCAGCAGTGAAACAGGGATGTTTGGTTCACCCCTCCACTTT. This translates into CASSETGMFGSPLHF.

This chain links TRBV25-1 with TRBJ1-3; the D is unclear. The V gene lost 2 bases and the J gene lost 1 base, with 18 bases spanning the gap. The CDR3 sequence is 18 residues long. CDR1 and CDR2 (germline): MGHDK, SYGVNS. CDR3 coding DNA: TGTGCCAGCAGTGAAATAGGGAAAGGCAGCTCTTCTGGAAACACCATATATTTT. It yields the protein CASSEIGKGSSSGNTIYF.

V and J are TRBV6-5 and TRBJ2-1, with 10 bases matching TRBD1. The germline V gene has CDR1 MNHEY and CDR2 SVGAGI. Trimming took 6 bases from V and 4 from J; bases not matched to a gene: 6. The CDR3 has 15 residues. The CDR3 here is CASSHGTGEYNEQFF. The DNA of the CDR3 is TGTGCCAGCAGCCACGGGACAGGGGAATACAATGAGCAGTTCTTC.

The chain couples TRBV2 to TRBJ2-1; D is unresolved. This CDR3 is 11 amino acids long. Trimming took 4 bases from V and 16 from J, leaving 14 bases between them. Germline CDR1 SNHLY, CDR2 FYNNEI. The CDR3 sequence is CASSGTLVYFF. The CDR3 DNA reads TGTGCCAGCAGTGGAACCCTCGTTTACTTCTTC.

The CDR3 DNA follows: TGTGCCAGTAGGGACAGGGGCTTGAACACTGAAGCTTTCTTT. Its translation is CASRDRGLNTEAFF. This sequence joins TRBV19 and TRBJ1-1; 9 bases fit TRBD1. From germline, CDR1 is LNHDA and CDR2 SQIVND (reference sequence). The CDR3 sequence is 14 residues long. The V and J ends lost 6 bases and 0 bases, in that order; junction bases with no gene match: 2.

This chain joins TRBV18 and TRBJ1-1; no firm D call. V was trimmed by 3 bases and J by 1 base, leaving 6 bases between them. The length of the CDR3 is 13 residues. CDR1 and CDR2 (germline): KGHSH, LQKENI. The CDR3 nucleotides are TGTGCCAGCTCACCCAGTTGGAACACTGAAGCTTTCTTT. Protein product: CASSPSWNTEAFF.

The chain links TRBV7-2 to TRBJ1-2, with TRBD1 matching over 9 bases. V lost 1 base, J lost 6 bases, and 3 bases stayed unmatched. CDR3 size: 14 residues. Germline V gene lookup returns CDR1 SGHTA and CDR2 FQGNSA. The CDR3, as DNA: TGTGCCAGCAGCTTAGGGACAGGGGTTGATGGCTACACCTTC. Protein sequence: CASSLGTGVDGYTF.

The CDR3 sequence: CASRLEDRGVFYGYTF. CDR3 nucleotide sequence: TGTGCCAGCAGACTGGAGGACAGGGGGGTTTTTTACGGCTACACCTTC. J is TRBJ1-2 and V is TRBV28; 10 nucleotides align to TRBD1. This CDR3 is built from 16 residues. V dropped 6 bases and J dropped 8; count of bases not matched to a gene: 15. Germline assignment: CDR1 MDHEN and CDR2 SYDVKM.

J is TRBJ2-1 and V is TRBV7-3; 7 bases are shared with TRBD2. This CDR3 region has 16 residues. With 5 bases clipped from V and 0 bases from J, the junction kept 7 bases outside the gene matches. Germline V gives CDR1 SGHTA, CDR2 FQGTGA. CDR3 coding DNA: TGTGCCAGCAGCCCAGGGACTAAAAGCTCCTACAATGAGCAGTTCTTC. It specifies CASSPGTKSSYNEQFF.

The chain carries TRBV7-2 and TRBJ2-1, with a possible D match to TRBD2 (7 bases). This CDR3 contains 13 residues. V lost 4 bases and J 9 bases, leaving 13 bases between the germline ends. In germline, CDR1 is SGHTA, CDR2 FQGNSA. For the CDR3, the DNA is TGTGCCAGCAGCTCCCGGGGGGCGGCTGAGCAGTTCTTC. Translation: CASSSRGAAEQFF.

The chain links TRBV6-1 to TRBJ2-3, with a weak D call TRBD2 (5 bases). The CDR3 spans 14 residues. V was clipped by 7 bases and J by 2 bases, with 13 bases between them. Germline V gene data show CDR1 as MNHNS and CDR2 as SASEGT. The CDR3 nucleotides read TGTGCCAGCATAGCGCCGCGGAACACAGATACGCAGTATTTT. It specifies CASIAPRNTDTQYF.

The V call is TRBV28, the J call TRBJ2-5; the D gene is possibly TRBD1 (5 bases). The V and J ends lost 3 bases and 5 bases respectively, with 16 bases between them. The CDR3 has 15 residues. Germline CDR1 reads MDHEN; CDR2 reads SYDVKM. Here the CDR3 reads CASSFPSPGRETQYF. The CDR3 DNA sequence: TGTGCCAGCAGTTTTCCATCGCCAGGGCGGGAGACCCAGTACTTC.

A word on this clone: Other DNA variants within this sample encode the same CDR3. CDR3 residues: CASSYSSQQETQYF. CDR3 nucleotides: TGTGCCAGCAGTTACTCTTCCCAGCAAGAGACCCAGTACTTC. The chain combines TRBV6-6 with TRBJ2-5, with unresolved D. Germline-derived CDR1 and CDR2 are MNHNY and SVGAGI (reference sequence). V lost 0 bases and J lost 2, with 7 bases in between. CDR3 length: 14 amino acids.